Reported below is one TCR beta chain. Its antigen is unidentified. The same CDR3 can be traced to other DNA sequences in this sample. The V gene's germline CDR1 is SGHTA and CDR2 FQGNSA. CDR3 length: 15 residues. The V gene lost 1 base and the J gene lost 0 bases, with 7 bases spanning the gap. The data originate from a study of shared clonotypes between healthy human individuals. Looking at the study overall: Each donor had three CD4 naive, three CD4 memory, two CD8 naive and one CD8 memory plate. General study findings and limits: The generation probabilities recorded for non-shared clonotypes fell below those of clonotypes shared by all four donors.

Donors were healthy HIV-negative adults without recently reported acute infections or vaccinations. The run depth of the assay was deep. Generated by immunoSEQ multiplex PCR, the TCRdb table keeps only in-frame clones and is missing some. The data contain about 2.4 million clones, over 85% of them singletons. Source material: naive CD4+ T cells from PBMCs. The subset denotes: CD45RA+ positively selected. This clonotype was obtained from a man aged 18 to 30 in good health. Some clones in this sample may be carry-over from other donors' samples. The chain has TRBV7-2 and TRBJ1-3; no clear D gene. CDR3 loop: CASSLGLSSGNTIYF. The CDR3 coding sequence is TGTGCCAGCAGCTTAGGGTTGTCCTCTGGAAACACCATATATTTT.